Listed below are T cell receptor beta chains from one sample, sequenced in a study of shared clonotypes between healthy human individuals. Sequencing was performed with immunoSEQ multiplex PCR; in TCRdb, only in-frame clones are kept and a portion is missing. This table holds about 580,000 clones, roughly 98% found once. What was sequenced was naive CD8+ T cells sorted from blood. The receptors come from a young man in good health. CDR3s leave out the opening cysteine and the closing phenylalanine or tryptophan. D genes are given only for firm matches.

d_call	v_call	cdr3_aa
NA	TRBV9	ASTLGVGDEQF
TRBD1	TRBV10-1	ASSDRGQGFGEQY
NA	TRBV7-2	ASSWMGGEQY
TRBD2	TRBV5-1	ASSLEVGLAVNEQF
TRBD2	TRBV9	ASSVTSGYEQY
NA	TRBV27	ASRPLLGGELF
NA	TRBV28	ASSLPGQPNQPQH
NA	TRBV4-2	ASSQGGSSYNEQF
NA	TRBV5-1	ASSLWGVNNEQF
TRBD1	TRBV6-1	ASRHVTGVDEQY
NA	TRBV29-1	SVVIVNSGNTIY
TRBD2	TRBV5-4	ASSQRLAGGYEQY
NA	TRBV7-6	ASSAWEGQETQY
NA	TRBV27	ASSLGLLYNEQF
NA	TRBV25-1	ASSEEGLAYGYT